This note documents a single T cell receptor (beta chain) sequence. Antigen specificity is unknown. Via MiXCR, TCRdb re-called the 5' RACE reads, giving one row per CDR3 protein. The sample shows 1.5 million or so distinct CDR3 sequences, less than 35% of them seen only once. This sample stems from a study of identical twins. Whole-study findings and limits: In monozygotic twins, models underestimated the sharing of out-of-frame TCR alpha. Twin pairs had excess sharing that was weaker in beta out-of-frame sequences.

No donor was unhealthy or non-Caucasian. The CDR3 consists of 14 residues. From germline, CDR1 is SNHLY and CDR2 FYNNEI. Unmatched junction bases numbered 2, after V lost 6 bases and J lost 2 bases. The clonotype comes from a newborn girl in good health. The J gene is TRBJ2-1, the V gene TRBV2, with TRBD2 matching 9 bases. The source material was cord blood. CDR3 nucleotide sequence: TGTGCCAGCAGGCGGGAGGGGGCCTACAATGAGCAGTTCTTC. This gives the protein CASRREGAYNEQFF.